One TCR beta chain is described in this entry. TCRdb re-derived calls from the reads in MiXCR, one entry per CDR3 protein. Among roughly 720,000 distinct CDR3 sequences listed, about a third were seen once. The CDR3 has 15 residues. The trim removed 6 bases at V and 5 bases at J, leaving 10 bases unmatched. CDR1 and CDR2 (germline): SGHTA, FQGTGA. The source of the sample is a study of T cell repertoires in cytomegalovirus infection. The sequencing sample was made of PBMCs. The source of this sequence is a human donor in good health (CMV status not recorded). Some clones in this sample may be carry-over from other donors' samples. The chain links TRBV7-3 to TRBJ2-3, with 8 bases that match TRBD2. The CDR3, as DNA: TGTGCCAGCAGTCCTCGGGGGGGCCAGAAAGATACGCAGTATTTT. This codes for CASSPRGGQKDTQYF.